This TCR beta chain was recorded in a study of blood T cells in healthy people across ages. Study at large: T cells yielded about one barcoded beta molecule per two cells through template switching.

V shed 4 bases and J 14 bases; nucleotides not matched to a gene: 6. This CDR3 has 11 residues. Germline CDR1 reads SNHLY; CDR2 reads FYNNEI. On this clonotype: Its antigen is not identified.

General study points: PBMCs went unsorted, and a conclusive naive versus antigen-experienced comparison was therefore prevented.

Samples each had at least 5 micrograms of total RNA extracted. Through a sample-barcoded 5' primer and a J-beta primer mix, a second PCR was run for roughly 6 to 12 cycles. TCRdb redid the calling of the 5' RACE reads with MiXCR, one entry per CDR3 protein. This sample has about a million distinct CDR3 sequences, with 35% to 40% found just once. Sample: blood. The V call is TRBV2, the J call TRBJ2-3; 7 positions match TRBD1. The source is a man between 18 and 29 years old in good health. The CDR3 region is CASSADRPGYF. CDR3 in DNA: TGTGCCAGCAGTGCGGACAGGCCGGGGTATTTT.